This T cell receptor beta chain was captured by sequencing in a study of tumor-infiltrating lymphocytes in localized non-small cell lung cancer. Study results and caveats: Each assay used a separate piece of the same tissue.

Data came from immunoSEQ multiplex PCR; TCRdb stores just in-frame clones and leaves some out. The sample carries about 16,000 clones, under 80% recorded once. As to this clone: Its antigen is currently unknown.

The length of the CDR3 is 15 residues. Germline loops: CDR1 ENHRY, CDR2 SYGVKD. With 3 bases clipped from V and 3 bases from J, the junction kept 7 bases outside the gene matches. This clonotype was sampled from a human donor with non-small cell lung cancer. The chain uses TRBV10-3 and TRBJ1-2; 7 bases fit TRBD1. The sequencing input was lung tumor tissue. The CDR3 region is CAISDPTGFDYGYTF. CDR3 DNA sequence: TGTGCCATCAGTGACCCGACAGGGTTTGACTATGGCTACACCTTC.